These 30 T cell receptor beta chains originate from one sample sequenced in a study of early T cells in non-severe SARS-CoV-2 infection (dated by TCRdb to 2020 to 2022). To prepare the library, 5' RACE was applied. Sequenced on a NextSeq 500. TCRdb passed the public sequencing reads through fastp at Q25 and MiXCR, retaining productive beta sequences. When rows share a CDR3 protein, they turn into one entry using the most common DNA and genes. The sample has about 52,000 distinct CDR3 sequences on record, approximately 6.2% of them singletons. The top ten clones comprise approximately 4.1% of the sample. Material for sequencing was whole blood. Receptors originate from an adult who was a healthcare worker with PCR-confirmed SARS-CoV-2 infection or an uninfected control (not recorded which).

CDR3 bases: TGTGCCAGTAGTTCGCCAAACAGGGGGGCGATGGAGACCCAGTACTTC. Translation gives CASSSPNRGAMETQYF. The chain has TRBV19 and TRBJ2-5; 8 nucleotides line up with TRBD1. The germline CDR1 and CDR2 sequences are LNHDA and SQIVND (reference sequence). Losses at the gene ends were 5 bases for V and 5 bases for J; bases not matched to a gene: 13. The CDR3 contains 16 residues.

This clonotype occurred many times. This chain joins TRBV11-2 and TRBJ2-5; a possible D gene is TRBD2 (5 bases). This CDR3 spans 13 amino acids. CDR1 and CDR2 (germline): SGHAT, FQNNGV. Trimming left V 2 bases short and J 9 bases short, with 13 bases between. CDR3 residues: CASSLNSGDPQYF. The CDR3 bases are TGTGCCAGCAGCTTAAATTCCGGGGATCCCCAGTACTTC.

This clonotype has at least ten counts. The chain links TRBV19 to TRBJ1-5; TRBD1 might be the D (6 bases). CDR3 size: 16 residues. The germline V and J ends were trimmed by 6 bases and 0 bases, with 15 bases remaining between them. The germline V gene has CDR1 LNHDA and CDR2 SQIVND (reference sequence). The CDR3 here is CASSTTGTYSNQPQHF. CDR3 nucleotides: TGTGCCAGTAGCACTACAGGGACTTATAGCAATCAGCCCCAGCATTTT.

This clonotype was recorded at least ten times. The chain links TRBV20-1 to TRBJ1-5; TRBD1 is a possible D gene (5 bases). CDR3 length equals 14 residues. Germline V lookup: CDR1 DFQATT, CDR2 SNEGSKA (reference sequence). V dropped 5 bases and J dropped 5 bases, with 16 bases sitting between them. CDR3 loop: CSAGGRDEDQPQHF. The CDR3 region has the DNA TGCAGTGCTGGGGGGAGGGATGAAGATCAGCCCCAGCATTTT.

This clonotype was seen more than once but under ten times. The chain's CDR3 is CASNPAVAGAQAFF. CDR3 nucleotides: TGTGCCAGCAACCCTGCGGTGGCGGGGGCCCAAGCTTTCTTT. The chain has TRBV6-5 and TRBJ1-1, with a possible D match to TRBD1 (6 bases). The CDR3 spans 14 residues. Germline loops: CDR1 MNHEY, CDR2 SVGAGI. V was cut by 7 bases and J by 9 bases, with 21 bases left in between.

This clonotype was seen more than once but under ten times. The genes are TRBV15 and TRBJ2-5, with a weak D call TRBD1 (5 bases). The CDR3 contains 15 residues. V shed 3 bases and J shed 4 bases, with 15 bases lying between them. The germline CDR1 and CDR2 sequences are LNHNV and YYDKDF (reference sequence). DNA of the CDR3: TGTGCCACCAGCAGGGTAGGGGATCAGTCAGAGACCCAGTACTTC. Translating gives CATSRVGDQSETQYF.

The J gene is TRBJ2-2, the V gene TRBV12-3 or TRBV12-4, with D possibly being TRBD2 (5 bases). The germline V and J ends were trimmed by 8 bases and 4 bases, with 17 bases remaining between them. CDR3 size: 15 residues. CDR3 bases: TGTGCCAGCCGCCAATCCTTGGGAGTCACCGGGGAGCTGTTTTTT. Amino acids: CASRQSLGVTGELFF.

This clonotype appeared a few times. The chain employs TRBV7-2 and TRBJ2-3, with 8 bases lining up with TRBD2. The ends lost 7 bases at V and 7 bases at J; junction bases unmatched: 10. This CDR3 contains 14 residues. The germline gives CDR1 SGHTA, CDR2 FQGNSA. CDR3 sequence reads: CASTGGGPANTQYF. As DNA, the CDR3 is TGTGCCAGCACCGGCGGGGGGCCGGCAAATACGCAGTATTTT.

This clonotype was counted at least ten times. The V and J genes are TRBV18 and TRBJ1-2, with 11 bases identical to TRBD1. Trimming took 0 bases from V and 4 from J; bases not matched to a gene: 4. The CDR3 length is 16 residues. Germline V CDR1 and CDR2: KGHSH, LQKENI. The CDR3 bases are TGTGCCAGCTCACCACCTGGACAGGGGGCGGCCTATGGCTACACCTTC. Translation gives CASSPPGQGAAYGYTF. Together with reference TRBV18 and TRBJ1-2, the CDR3 gives the full variable domain: NAGVMQNPRHLVRRRGQEARLRCSPMKGHSHVYWYRQLPEEGLKFMVYLQKENIIDESGMPKERFSAEFPKEGPSILRIQQVVRGDSAAYFCASSPPGQGAAYGYTFGSGTRLTVV.

The V and J genes are TRBV23-1 and TRBJ1-5, with 9 bases matching TRBD1. TRBV23-1 is assigned to the ORF class and has an uncertain function. The J segment lost 7 bases and the V segment lost 0 bases, leaving 7 bases of the junction unmatched. The CDR3 has 16 amino acids. The CDR3 protein is CASSQSPTGGGQPQHF. DNA for the CDR3: TGCGCCAGCAGTCAATCGCCCACAGGGGGCGGCCAGCCCCAGCATTTT.

This clonotype was picked up many times. The rearrangement joins TRBV19 to TRBJ1-2; no clear D gene. The germline V and J ends were trimmed by 4 bases and 2 bases, with 14 bases remaining between them. CDR1 and CDR2 from the germline V gene are LNHDA and SQIVND (reference sequence). The CDR3 spans 15 residues. CDR3 protein: CASSTRFRGNYGYTF. The DNA for the CDR3 is TGTGCCAGTAGTACCCGGTTTCGGGGAAACTATGGCTACACCTTC.

The CDR3 DNA reads as TGTGCCACCAGTGTCGGTAGCGGGGGCGATACGCAGTATTTT. This translates into CATSVGSGGDTQYF. This chain connects TRBV24-1 to TRBJ2-3; 9 nucleotides agree with TRBD2. This CDR3 comprises 14 residues. From germline, CDR1 is KGHDR and CDR2 SFDVKD. Unmatched junction bases numbered 5, after V lost 5 bases and J lost 6 bases.

Many counts were recorded for this clonotype. The chain is built from TRBV3-1 and TRBJ2-3; D may be TRBD1 (6 bases). CDR3 length: 15 residues. Between the trimmed V and J ends, which lost 4 bases and 0 bases, there was a span of 11 bases. Germline V gene lookup returns CDR1 LGHDT and CDR2 YNNKEL (reference sequence). Here the CDR3 reads CASSLDSISTDTQYF. Here the CDR3 DNA reads TGTGCCAGCAGCCTGGACAGTATAAGCACAGATACGCAGTATTTT.

This chain uses TRBV5-1 with TRBJ2-1, with D hard to call. The CDR3 sequence is 13 residues long. Trimming stripped 2 bases from V and 5 bases from J, with 8 bases between. Per the germline V gene, CDR1 is SGHRS and CDR2 is YFSETQ. This CDR3 is CASSFSGHNEQFF. The CDR3 DNA follows: TGCGCCAGCAGCTTTTCAGGCCACAATGAGCAGTTCTTC.

This clonotype was observed many times. The J gene is TRBJ1-4, the V gene TRBV19; TRBD1 matches at 7 bases. The CDR3 is made up of 12 amino acids. Germline CDR1 is LNHDA and CDR2 is SQIVND (reference sequence). J gave up 12 bases and V 3 bases, and 4 bases lay outside the gene matches. The CDR3 bases are TGTGCCAGTAGTATGAGAGGGGGCGAACTGTTTTTT. Its translation is CASSMRGGELFF.

The rearrangement links TRBV19 to TRBJ2-3; D is unclear. Germline values: CDR1 LNHDA, CDR2 SQIVND (reference sequence). Between the trimmed V and J ends, which lost 6 bases and 4 bases, there was a span of 8 bases. The CDR3 spans 12 residues. The CDR3 nucleotides read TGTGCCAGTAGCCTTCCCCCAGATACGCAGTATTTT. Amino acids: CASSLPPDTQYF.

This clonotype was counted between two and nine times. The chain has TRBV6-2 or TRBV6-3 and TRBJ2-2; the match to TRBD2 covers 7 bases. CDR1 is MNHEY, CDR2 SVGEGT, per germline. V lost 4 bases to trimming and J lost 0 bases; unmatched junction nucleotides: 2. The CDR3 covers 15 residues. The CDR3 DNA reads as TGTGCCAGCAGTTGGGGGGGGACGAACACCGGGGAGCTGTTTTTT. Protein sequence: CASSWGGTNTGELFF.

This clonotype appeared many times. V and J are TRBV7-9 and TRBJ2-7; D unclear. The V and J ends lost 10 bases and 2 bases respectively, with 12 bases between them. Germline lookup yields CDR1 SEHNR and CDR2 FQNEAQ (reference sequence). The CDR3 has 12 amino acids. In DNA, the CDR3 is TGTGCCACCCAGGAAGTGACCTACGAGCAGTACTTC. Its protein is CATQEVTYEQYF.

V usage is TRBV7-3 and J usage is TRBJ2-2, with D possibly called TRBD1 or TRBD2 (6 bases each). Deletions cut 5 bases from V and 7 bases from J, with 20 bases between. Germline CDR1 SGHTA, CDR2 FQGTGA. This CDR3 has 16 amino acids. The CDR3 DNA reads as TGTGCCAGCAGCCGCGATCCCGGGGGCCGGGGCGGGGAGCTGTTTTTT. Translated: CASSRDPGGRGGELFF.

The table lists this clonotype with many counts. The CDR3 is CASSLNAGPNTEAFF. CDR3 DNA sequence: TGTGCCAGCAGCTTAAATGCAGGACCTAACACTGAAGCTTTCTTT. V and J are TRBV7-2 and TRBJ1-1; D remains ambiguous. The CDR3 spans 15 residues. The germline V and J ends were trimmed by 2 bases and 2 bases, with 12 bases remaining between them. Per germline, CDR1 SGHTA and CDR2 FQGNSA. The whole variable domain, filled in from reference TRBV7-2 and TRBJ1-1, reads GAGVSQSPSNKVTEKGKDVELRCDPISGHTALYWYRQSLGQGLEFLIYFQGNSAPDKSGLPSDRFSAERTGGSVSTLTIQRTQQEDSAVYLCASSLNAGPNTEAFFGQGTRLTVV.

This clonotype was counted ten times or more. V usage is TRBV10-3 and J usage is TRBJ1-2, with D unclear. V dropped 6 bases and J dropped 1 base, with 21 bases sitting between them. CDR3 length equals 17 residues. Per the germline V gene, CDR1 is ENHRY and CDR2 is SYGVKD. CDR3 bases: TGTGCCATCAGGATGCGGGATGACGACCCCTATAACTATGGCTACACCTTC. Its protein product is CAIRMRDDDPYNYGYTF.

The chain is built from TRBV6-5 and TRBJ2-5; perhaps TRBD2 as D (6 bases). The germline V gene encodes CDR1 MNHEY and CDR2 SVGAGI. This CDR3 is 14 amino acids long. V was trimmed by 0 bases and J by 3 bases, leaving 8 bases between them. As DNA, the CDR3 is TGTGCCAGCAGTTACTCGGGAGGAAAAGAGACCCAGTACTTC. The encoded protein is CASSYSGGKETQYF.

This clonotype came up many times. V is TRBV6-1 and J is TRBJ1-1; unclear D gene. The germline gives CDR1 MNHNS, CDR2 SASEGT. Trimming removed 3 bases at V and 7 bases at J, with 12 bases between. This CDR3 has 13 amino acids. The CDR3 nucleotides are TGTGCCAGCAGTGAGGTACGGGCCTTTGAAGCTTTCTTT. Amino acids: CASSEVRAFEAFF.

In this sample, this clonotype turned up a few times. The chain recombines TRBV14 with TRBJ1-4; the match to TRBD1 covers 8 bases. The germline V gene encodes CDR1 SGHDN and CDR2 FVKESK. The CDR3 is made up of 16 amino acids. J gave up 9 bases and V 4 bases, and 13 bases lay outside the gene matches. The CDR3 DNA reads TGTGCCAGCAGCCCCTTGAGGACAGGGTTGAAGAAAAAACTGTTTTTT. Encoded protein: CASSPLRTGLKKKLFF.

This clonotype was seen only a few times. The V and J genes are TRBV29-1 and TRBJ1-1; D gene unclear. The CDR3 contains 13 residues. The germline V and J ends were trimmed by 7 bases and 1 base, with 13 bases remaining between them. Germline-derived CDR1 and CDR2 are SQVTM and ANQGSEA. CDR3 sequence (DNA): TGCAGCGCGGAGGGTTTGGGGAACACTGAAGCTTTCTTT. Protein sequence: CSAEGLGNTEAFF.

V is TRBV10-3 and J is TRBJ2-7; D might be TRBD1 (5 bases). CDR1 and CDR2 from the germline V gene are ENHRY and SYGVKD. Deletions cut 11 bases from V and 0 bases from J, with 14 bases between. CDR3 length equals 13 residues. The CDR3 loop reads CAVRQNPSYEQYF. The CDR3 coding sequence is TGTGCCGTACGACAGAACCCCTCCTACGAGCAGTACTTC.

This clonotype was recorded a few times. This chain joins TRBV7-6 and TRBJ2-7; D gene uncertain. Trimming took off 4 bases at V and 4 bases at J, with 11 bases between the two ends. The CDR3 runs to 13 residues. Germline V lookup: CDR1 SGHVS, CDR2 FNYEAQ. As DNA, the CDR3 is TGTGCCAGCAGCTCCACCGACCGTTACGAGCAGTACTTC. Protein product: CASSSTDRYEQYF.

The chain links TRBV5-1 to TRBJ1-1; 7 bases are a match to TRBD1. The CDR3 is 15 amino acids. Germline CDR1 SGHRS, CDR2 YFSETQ. Losses at the gene ends were 0 bases for V and 4 bases for J; bases not matched to a gene: 6. The CDR3 DNA follows: TGCGCCAGCAGCTTGGCCCAGGGGGGTCGCACTGAAGCTTTCTTT. This encodes CASSLAQGGRTEAFF.

In its sample, this clonotype was seen many times. The chain combines TRBV10-3 with TRBJ2-4; D perhaps matches TRBD1 (6 bases). There are 16 residues in the CDR3. The V gene's germline CDR1 is ENHRY and CDR2 SYGVKD. V dropped 3 bases and J dropped 2 bases, with 14 bases sitting between them. The CDR3 sequence: CAISDPRGGSKNIQYF. The CDR3 DNA follows: TGTGCCATCAGTGACCCTAGAGGGGGATCCAAAAACATTCAGTACTTC.

The V gene is TRBV25-1, the J gene TRBJ2-1, with TRBD1 matching over 8 bases. V lost 5 bases and J lost 8; bases outside the gene matches: 11. The CDR3 has 15 amino acids. From germline, CDR1 is MGHDK and CDR2 SYGVNS. The CDR3 sequence: CASSPRTGLSYEQFF. The CDR3 DNA reads as TGTGCCAGCAGTCCTCGGACAGGGTTGAGCTATGAGCAGTTCTTC.